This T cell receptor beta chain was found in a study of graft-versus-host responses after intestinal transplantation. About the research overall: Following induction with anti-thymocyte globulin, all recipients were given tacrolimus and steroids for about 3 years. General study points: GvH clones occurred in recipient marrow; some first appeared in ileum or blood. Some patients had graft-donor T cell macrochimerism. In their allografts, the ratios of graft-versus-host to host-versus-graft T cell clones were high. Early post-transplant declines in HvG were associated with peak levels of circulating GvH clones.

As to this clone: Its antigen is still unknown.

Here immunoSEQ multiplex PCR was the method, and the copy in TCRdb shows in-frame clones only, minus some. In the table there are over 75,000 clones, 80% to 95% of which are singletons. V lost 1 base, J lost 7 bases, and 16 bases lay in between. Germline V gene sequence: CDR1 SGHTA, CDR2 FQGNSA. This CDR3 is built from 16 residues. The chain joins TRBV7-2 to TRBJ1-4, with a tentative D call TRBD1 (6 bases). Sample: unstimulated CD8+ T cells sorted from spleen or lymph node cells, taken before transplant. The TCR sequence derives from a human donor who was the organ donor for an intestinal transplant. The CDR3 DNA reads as TGTGCCAGCAGCTTAGATACAGGGTTTGTCGGTGAAAAACTGTTTTTT. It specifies CASSLDTGFVGEKLFF.